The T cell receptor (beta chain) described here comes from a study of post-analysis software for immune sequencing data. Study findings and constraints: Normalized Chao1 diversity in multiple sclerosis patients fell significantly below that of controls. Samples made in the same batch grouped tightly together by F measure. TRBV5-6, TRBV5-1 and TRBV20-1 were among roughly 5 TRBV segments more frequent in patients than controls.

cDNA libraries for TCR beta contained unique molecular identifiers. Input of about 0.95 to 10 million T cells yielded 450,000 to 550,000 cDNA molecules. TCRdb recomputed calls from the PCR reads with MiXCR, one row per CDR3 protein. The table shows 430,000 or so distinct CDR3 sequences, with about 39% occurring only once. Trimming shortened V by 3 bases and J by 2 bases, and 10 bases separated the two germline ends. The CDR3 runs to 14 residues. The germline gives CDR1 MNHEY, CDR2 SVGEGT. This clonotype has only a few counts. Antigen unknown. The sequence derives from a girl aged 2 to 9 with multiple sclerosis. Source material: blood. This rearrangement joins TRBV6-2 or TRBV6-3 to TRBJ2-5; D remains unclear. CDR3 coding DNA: TGTGCCAGCAGTTATCTGGGTAATCAAGAGACCCAGTACTTC. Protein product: CASSYLGNQETQYF.